The 15 T cell receptor beta chains presented below share a single source sample, sequenced in a study of shared clonotypes between healthy human individuals. Measured with immunoSEQ multiplex PCR; TCRdb has only the in-frame clones, and not every one. The data contain about 1.5 million clones, under 99% of them singletons. The specimen sequenced was naive CD4+ T cells sorted from blood. Noted subset: CD45RA+ positively selected. All receptors derive from a young man in good health.

V usage is TRBV28 and J usage is TRBJ2-7; 10 nucleotides agree with TRBD1. Per the germline V gene, CDR1 is MDHEN and CDR2 is SYDVKM. The trim removed 7 bases at V and 1 base at J, leaving 7 bases unmatched. The CDR3 contains 15 residues. In DNA, the CDR3 is TGTGCCAGCAACTACCGGGACAGGGGTTCCTACGAGCAGTACTTC. This encodes CASNYRDRGSYEQYF.

The chain has TRBV30 and TRBJ1-4; D unresolved. Germline values: CDR1 GTSNPN, CDR2 SVGIG (reference sequence). This CDR3 contains 14 residues. V was pared by 4 bases and J by 4 bases, with 13 bases between. CDR3: CAWNAAALNEKLFF. CDR3 sequence (DNA): TGTGCCTGGAATGCAGCGGCTCTTAATGAAAAACTGTTTTTT.

The chain carries TRBV7-9 and TRBJ2-2; 9 positions agree with TRBD2. Germline lookup yields CDR1 SEHNR and CDR2 FQNEAQ (reference sequence). CDR3 length: 17 residues. With V trimmed by 3 bases and J by 7 bases, 12 bases remained unmatched. Here the CDR3 DNA reads TGTGCCAGCAGCTTTGGTGGTTTAGCGGGAGAAGGCGGGGAGCTGTTTTTT. It translates to CASSFGGLAGEGGELFF.

The chain is built from TRBV5-1 and TRBJ2-7; 8 bases are a match to TRBD1. CDR1 is SGHRS and CDR2 is YFSETQ in the germline V gene. CDR3 length equals 15 residues. V lost 6 bases and J lost 0; bases outside the gene matches: 8. Here the CDR3 DNA reads TGCGCCAGCACCCCACCGACAGGGGCCTCCTACGAGCAGTACTTC. Protein sequence: CASTPPTGASYEQYF.

The genes are TRBV6-5 and TRBJ1-1; D is undetermined. This CDR3 has 12 residues. Germline V gene data show CDR1 as MNHEY and CDR2 as SVGAGI. Between the trimmed V and J ends, which lost 6 bases and 4 bases, there was a span of 9 bases. CDR3 sequence reads: CASSRVATEAFF. The CDR3, as DNA: TGTGCCAGCAGCCGCGTCGCCACTGAAGCTTTCTTT.

DNA for the CDR3: TGTGCCAGTATTATCGGACAGGTTCGATTTCGGCGGCAGCCCCAGCATTTT. It encodes CASIIGQVRFRRQPQHF. The V call is TRBV5-4, the J call TRBJ1-5; 7 bases map to TRBD1. The CDR3 loop spans 17 amino acids. V was pared by 8 bases and J by 7 bases, with 21 bases of the junction left unmatched. Germline V gene lookup returns CDR1 SGHNT and CDR2 YYREEE (reference sequence).

The chain links TRBV12-1 to TRBJ2-7; the DNA was not compared with TRBD2, the D call given in the table. TRBV12-1 is marked as a pseudogene. The CDR3 spans 17 residues. CDR3: CASSPCKDCRRAYEQYF. CDR3 nucleotides: TGTGCCAGCAGCCCTTGCAAGGACTGCCGACGCGCCTACGAGCAGTACTTC.

This chain uses TRBV11-3 with TRBJ2-1, with D hard to call. Deletions cut 3 bases from V and 8 bases from J, with 8 bases between. The CDR3 totals 12 residues. Germline V gene data show CDR1 as SGHNT and CDR2 as YENEEA. The CDR3 nucleotides are TGTGCCAGCAGCTTCGGTCCTGATGAGCAGTTCTTC. It yields the protein CASSFGPDEQFF.

The rearrangement joins TRBV7-9 to TRBJ2-4; a weak D match, TRBD1 (6 bases). The germline V gene encodes CDR1 SEHNR and CDR2 FQNEAQ (reference sequence). The V and J ends lost 0 bases and 6 bases respectively, with 18 bases between them. The CDR3 is 17 residues long. The CDR3 protein is CASSLARTGQLPNIQYF. The CDR3 region has the DNA TGTGCCAGCAGCTTAGCCCGCACCGGACAGCTACCAAACATTCAGTACTTC.

This sequence joins TRBV5-1 and TRBJ1-2; no reliable D call. Germline V lookup: CDR1 SGHRS, CDR2 YFSETQ. V was pared by 5 bases and J by 3 bases, with 14 bases between. The CDR3 has 14 residues. In nucleotides, the CDR3 is TGCGCCAGCAGATCCCTGGACGGCTACTATGGCTACACCTTC. It yields the protein CASRSLDGYYGYTF.

This chain links TRBV9 with TRBJ2-2; either TRBD1 or TRBD2 may fit D (5 bases each). The CDR3 totals 16 residues. The germline V gene has CDR1 SGDLS and CDR2 YYNGEE. Trimming left V 1 base short and J 0 bases short, with 10 bases between. The CDR3 sequence is CASSVRGRTNTGELFF. CDR3 nucleotide sequence: TGTGCCAGCAGCGTAAGGGGACGTACGAACACCGGGGAGCTGTTTTTT.

The chain uses TRBV18 and TRBJ2-7, with D tentatively TRBD1 or TRBD2 (5 bases each). This CDR3 has 16 amino acids. Trimming cost V 2 bases and J 0 bases, with 14 bases left between them. CDR1 and CDR2 (germline): KGHSH, LQKENI. The DNA for the CDR3 is TGTGCCAGCTCACCATCCCCAGGGAGAAGCTCCTACGAGCAGTACTTC. Protein sequence: CASSPSPGRSSYEQYF. Complete variable domain (other parts from reference TRBV18 and TRBJ2-7): NAGVMQNPRHLVRRRGQEARLRCSPMKGHSHVYWYRQLPEEGLKFMVYLQKENIIDESGMPKERFSAEFPKEGPSILRIQQVVRGDSAAYFCASSPSPGRSSYEQYFGPGTRLTVT.

The gene calls are TRBV11-2 and TRBJ2-7; 9 bases fit TRBD1. Losses at the gene ends were 6 bases for V and 7 bases for J; bases not matched to a gene: 16. Germline CDR1 is SGHAT and CDR2 is FQNNGV. There are 16 residues in the CDR3. The CDR3 DNA reads TGTGCCAGCAGTGGACTCCGGGACAGGGTTATTTGGGAGCAGTACTTC. Its translation is CASSGLRDRVIWEQYF.

This clone appeared a single time. DNA for the CDR3: TGTGCCAGCATGAATGGGGACAGGGGTCGCAATCAGCCCCAGCATTTT. This gives the protein CASMNGDRGRNQPQHF. The J gene is TRBJ1-5, the V gene TRBV28; 10 nucleotides match TRBD1. J gave up 2 bases and V 7 bases, and 8 bases lay outside the gene matches. The CDR3 sequence is 16 residues long. The V gene's germline CDR1 is MDHEN and CDR2 SYDVKM. The entire variable domain, with the rest obtained from reference TRBV28 and TRBJ1-5, is as follows: DVKVTQSSRYLVKRTGEKVFLECVQDMDHENMFWYRQDPGLGLRLIYFSYDVKMKEKGDIPEGYSVSREKKERFSLILESASTNQTSMYLCASMNGDRGRNQPQHFGDGTRLSIL.

This chain connects TRBV19 to TRBJ1-3; perhaps TRBD1 as D (6 bases). Germline CDR1 and CDR2: LNHDA and SQIVND (reference sequence). Trimming stripped 4 bases from V and 1 base from J, with 8 bases between. This CDR3 has 14 residues. Here the CDR3 reads CASSTGQSGNTIYF. The CDR3 DNA reads TGTGCCAGTAGTACCGGACAGTCTGGAAACACCATATATTTT.